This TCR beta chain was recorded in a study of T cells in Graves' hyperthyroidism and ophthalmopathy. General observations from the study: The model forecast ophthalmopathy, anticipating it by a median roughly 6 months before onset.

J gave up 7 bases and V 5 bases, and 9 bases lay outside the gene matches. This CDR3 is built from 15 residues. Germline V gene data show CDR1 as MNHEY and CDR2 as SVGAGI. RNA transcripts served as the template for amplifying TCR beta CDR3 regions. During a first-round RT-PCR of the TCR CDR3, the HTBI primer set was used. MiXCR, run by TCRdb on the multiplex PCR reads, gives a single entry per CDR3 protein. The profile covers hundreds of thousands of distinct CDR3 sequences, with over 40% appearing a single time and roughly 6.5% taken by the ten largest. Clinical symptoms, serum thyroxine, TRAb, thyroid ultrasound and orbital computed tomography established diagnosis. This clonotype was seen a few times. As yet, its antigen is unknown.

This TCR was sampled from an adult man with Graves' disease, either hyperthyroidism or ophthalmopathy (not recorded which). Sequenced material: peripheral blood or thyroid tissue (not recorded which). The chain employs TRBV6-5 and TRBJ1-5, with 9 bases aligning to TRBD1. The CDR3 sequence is CASSHEDRGSQPQHF. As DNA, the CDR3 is TGTGCCAGCAGTCATGAGGACAGGGGTTCGCAGCCCCAGCATTTT.